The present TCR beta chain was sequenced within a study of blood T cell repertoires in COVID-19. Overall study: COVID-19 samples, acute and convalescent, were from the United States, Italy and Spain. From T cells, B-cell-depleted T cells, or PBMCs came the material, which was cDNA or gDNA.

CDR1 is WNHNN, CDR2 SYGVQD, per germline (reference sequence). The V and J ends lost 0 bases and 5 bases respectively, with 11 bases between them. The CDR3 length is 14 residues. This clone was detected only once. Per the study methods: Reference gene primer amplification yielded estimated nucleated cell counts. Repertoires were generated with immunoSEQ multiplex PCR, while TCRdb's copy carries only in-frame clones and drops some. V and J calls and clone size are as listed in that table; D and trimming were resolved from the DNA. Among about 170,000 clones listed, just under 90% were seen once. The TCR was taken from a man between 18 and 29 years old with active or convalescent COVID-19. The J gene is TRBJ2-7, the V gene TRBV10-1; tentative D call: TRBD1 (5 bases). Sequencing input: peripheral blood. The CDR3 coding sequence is TGCGCCAGCAGTGAGTCGGCAGGGTCGAACGAGCAGTACGTC. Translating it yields CASSESAGSNEQYV.